This T cell receptor (beta chain) came from a study of CD4+ T cells in melanoma. The sample holds one count of this clone. Its antigen remains unknown. Points from the study as a whole: In melanoma, neoantigen-specific CD4+ T cells reportedly differed in differentiation state. A reported correlation linked neoantigen-specific CD4+ T cells to CD8+, macrophage and B cell function.

Germline V gene data show CDR1 as KGHSH and CDR2 as LQKENI. V was clipped by 0 bases and J by 4 bases, with 11 bases between them. CDR3 length equals 15 residues. Produced via immunoSEQ multiplex PCR; TCRdb's table is partial and in-frame only. The data show roughly 120,000 clones, with about nine tenths seen just once and around 3% held by the top ten. This sequence originates from a human donor with melanoma. This sequence joins TRBV18 and TRBJ2-3; D is unresolved. Sequenced: peripheral blood. The CDR3 bases are TGTGCCAGCTCACCACCGAGGCCCCCTGCAGATACGCAGTATTTT. Amino acid sequence: CASSPPRPPADTQYF.